This record looks at one TCR beta chain sequence and its context. The antigen remains unidentified. V gave up 0 bases and J gave up 7 bases, with 13 bases separating them. This CDR3 comprises 14 residues. Per the germline V gene, CDR1 is GTSNPN and CDR2 is SVGIG (reference sequence). These data belong to a study of cytomegalovirus exposure and HLA in healthy donors. Study conclusions and caveats: Most observed TCR sequences were rare, whereas some public TCRs were detected in many donors. When the data were analyzed later, several of the most significant clusters appeared to be linked to common viral pathogens. For most subjects, TCR beta sequences were reported to predict HLA-A and HLA-B alleles with accuracy.

Use of 60 Vbeta and 13 Jbeta primers characterized the PCR. Profiling relied on immunoSEQ multiplex PCR, and the TCRdb table lists in-frame clones only, not all of them. The sample shows fewer than 150,000 clones, about 80% of them seen only once. In nominal health when sampled, donors likely had unrecorded immune exposures nonetheless. This TCR was recovered from a man between 60 and 75 years old in good health and CMV-seropositive. The sequencing sample was made of PBMCs. The chain links TRBV30 to TRBJ2-1; possibly TRBD2 for D (6 bases). In nucleotides, the CDR3 is TGTGCCTGGAGTGTAACGACTAGGGTGAATGAGCAGTTCTTC. Encoded protein: CAWSVTTRVNEQFF.